Sequencing of this TCR beta chain was carried out in a study of CD8 T cells in ankylosing spondylitis. TCRdb reprocessed the 5' RACE reads via MiXCR and lists one record per CDR3 protein. The sample holds approximately 90,000 distinct CDR3 sequences; about 8.3% are singletons and the top ten take roughly 9.9%. In this sample, this clonotype turned up once. Its antigen is undetermined. Study conclusions and caveats: Made up of fewer than 10 highly homologous variants, a TCR beta motif appeared characteristic of ankylosing spondylitis blood. Earlier work had already found some motif variants in reactive arthritis synovial fluid and blood. The disease-linked clones had a CD8+ phenotype and low blood frequencies. Disease-linked clones reportedly showed significant enrichment in matched ankylosing spondylitis synovial fluid.

The sequencing sample was made of blood, either unsorted or a sorted T cell fraction (not recorded which). The receptor was derived from a male donor with ankylosing spondylitis or in good health (not recorded which).

Here the CDR3 reads CASSLARSRNTEAFF. For the CDR3, the DNA is TGTGCCAGCAGTTTAGCCCGGTCTCGGAACACTGAAGCTTTCTTT. The chain carries TRBV27 and TRBJ1-1; no clear D. Trimming cost V 2 bases and J 1 base, with 11 bases left between them. The CDR3 contains 15 residues. Germline V gene sequence: CDR1 MNHEY, CDR2 SMNVEV (reference sequence).